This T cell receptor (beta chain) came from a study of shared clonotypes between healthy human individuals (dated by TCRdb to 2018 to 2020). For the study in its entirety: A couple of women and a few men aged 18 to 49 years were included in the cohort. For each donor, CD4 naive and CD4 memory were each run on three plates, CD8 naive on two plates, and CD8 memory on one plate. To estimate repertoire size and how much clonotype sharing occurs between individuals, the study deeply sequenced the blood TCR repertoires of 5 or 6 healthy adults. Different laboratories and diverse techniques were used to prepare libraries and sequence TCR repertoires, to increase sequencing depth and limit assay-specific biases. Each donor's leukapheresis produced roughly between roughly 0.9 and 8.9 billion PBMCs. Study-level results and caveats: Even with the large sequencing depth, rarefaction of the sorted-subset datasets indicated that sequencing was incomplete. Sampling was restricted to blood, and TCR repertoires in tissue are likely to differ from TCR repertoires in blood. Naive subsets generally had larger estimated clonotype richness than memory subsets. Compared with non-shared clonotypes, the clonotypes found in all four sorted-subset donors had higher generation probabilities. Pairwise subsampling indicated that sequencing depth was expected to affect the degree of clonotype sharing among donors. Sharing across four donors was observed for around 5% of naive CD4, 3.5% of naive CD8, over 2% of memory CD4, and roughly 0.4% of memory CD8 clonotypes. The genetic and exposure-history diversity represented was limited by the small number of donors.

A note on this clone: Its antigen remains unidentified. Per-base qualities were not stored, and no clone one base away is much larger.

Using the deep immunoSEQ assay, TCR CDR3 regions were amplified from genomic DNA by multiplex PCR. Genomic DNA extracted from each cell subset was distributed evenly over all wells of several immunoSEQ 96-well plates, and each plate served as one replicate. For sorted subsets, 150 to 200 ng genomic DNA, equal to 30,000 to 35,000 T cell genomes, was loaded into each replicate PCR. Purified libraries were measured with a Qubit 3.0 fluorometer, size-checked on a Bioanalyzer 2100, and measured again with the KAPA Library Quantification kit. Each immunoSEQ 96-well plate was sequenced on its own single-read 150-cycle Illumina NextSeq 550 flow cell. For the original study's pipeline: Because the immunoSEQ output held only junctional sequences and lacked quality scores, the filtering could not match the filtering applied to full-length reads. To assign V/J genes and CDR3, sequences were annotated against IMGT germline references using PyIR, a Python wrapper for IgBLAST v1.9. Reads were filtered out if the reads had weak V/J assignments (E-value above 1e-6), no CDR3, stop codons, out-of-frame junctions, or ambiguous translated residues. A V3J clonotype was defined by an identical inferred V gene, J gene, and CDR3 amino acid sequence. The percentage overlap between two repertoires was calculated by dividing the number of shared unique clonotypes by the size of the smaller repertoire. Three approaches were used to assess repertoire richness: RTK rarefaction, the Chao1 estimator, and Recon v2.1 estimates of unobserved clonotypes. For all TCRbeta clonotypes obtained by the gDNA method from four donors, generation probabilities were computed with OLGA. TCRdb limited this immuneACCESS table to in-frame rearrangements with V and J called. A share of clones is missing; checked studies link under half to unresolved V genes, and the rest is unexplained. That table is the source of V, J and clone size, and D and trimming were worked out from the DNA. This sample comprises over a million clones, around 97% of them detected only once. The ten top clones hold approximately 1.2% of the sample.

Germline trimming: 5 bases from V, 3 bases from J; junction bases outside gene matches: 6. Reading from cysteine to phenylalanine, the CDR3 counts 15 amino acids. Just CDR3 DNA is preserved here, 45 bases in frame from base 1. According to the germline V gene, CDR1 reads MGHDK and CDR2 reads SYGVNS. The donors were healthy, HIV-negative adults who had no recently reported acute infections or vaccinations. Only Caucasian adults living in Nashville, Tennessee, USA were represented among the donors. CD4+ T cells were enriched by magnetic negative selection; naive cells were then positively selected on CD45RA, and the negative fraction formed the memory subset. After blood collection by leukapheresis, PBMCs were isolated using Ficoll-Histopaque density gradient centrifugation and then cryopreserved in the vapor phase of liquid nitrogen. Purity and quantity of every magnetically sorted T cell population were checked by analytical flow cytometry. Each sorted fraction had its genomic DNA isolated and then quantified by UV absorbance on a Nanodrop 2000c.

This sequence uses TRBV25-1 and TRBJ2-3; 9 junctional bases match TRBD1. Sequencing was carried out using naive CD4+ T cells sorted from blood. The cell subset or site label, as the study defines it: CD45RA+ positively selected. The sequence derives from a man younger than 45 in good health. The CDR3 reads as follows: CASSSTGGVTDTQYF. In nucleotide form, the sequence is TGTGCCAGCAGTTCAACAGGGGGCGTTACAGATACGCAGTATTTT. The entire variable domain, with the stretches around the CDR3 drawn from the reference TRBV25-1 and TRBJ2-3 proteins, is EADIYQTPRYLVIGTGKKITLECSQTMGHDKMYWYQQDPGMELHLIHYSYGVNSTEKGDLSSESTVSRIRTEHFPLTLESARPSHTSQYLCASSSTGGVTDTQYFGPGTRLTVL.